Sequencing of this T cell receptor (beta chain) was carried out in a study of technical replicates of blood from a handful of donors. Method: immunoSEQ multiplex PCR; TCRdb's copy keeps in-frame clones and lacks some. The table lists roughly 80,000 clones, about nine tenths of them singletons, with about 0.38% in the top ten. Sequencing was carried out using T cells isolated from PBMCs. This receptor was taken from a human donor in good health.

The CDR3 loop reads CASSSGAGVQDTQYF. Written as DNA, the CDR3 is TGTGCCAGCAGCTCTGGAGCGGGAGTTCAAGATACGCAGTATTTT. The V and J genes are TRBV7-9 and TRBJ2-3, with 8 bases aligning to TRBD2. The CDR3 length is 15 residues. Germline V gives CDR1 SEHNR, CDR2 FQNEAQ (reference sequence). V shed 4 bases and J 5 bases; nucleotides not matched to a gene: 8.